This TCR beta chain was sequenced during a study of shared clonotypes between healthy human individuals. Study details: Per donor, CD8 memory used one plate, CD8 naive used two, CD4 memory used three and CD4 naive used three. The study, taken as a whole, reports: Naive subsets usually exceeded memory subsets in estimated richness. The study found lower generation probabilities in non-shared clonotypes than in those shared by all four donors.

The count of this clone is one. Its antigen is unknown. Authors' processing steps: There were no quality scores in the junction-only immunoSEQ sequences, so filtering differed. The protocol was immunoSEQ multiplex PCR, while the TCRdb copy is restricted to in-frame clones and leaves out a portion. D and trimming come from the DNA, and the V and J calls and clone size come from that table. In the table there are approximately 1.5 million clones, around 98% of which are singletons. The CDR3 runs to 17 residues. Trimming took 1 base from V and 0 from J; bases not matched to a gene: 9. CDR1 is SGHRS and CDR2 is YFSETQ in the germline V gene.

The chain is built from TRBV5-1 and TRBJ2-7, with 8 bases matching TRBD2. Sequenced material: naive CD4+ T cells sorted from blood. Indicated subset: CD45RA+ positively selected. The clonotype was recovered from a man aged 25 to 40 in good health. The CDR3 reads CASSLRSTSGASYEQYF. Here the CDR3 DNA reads TGCGCCAGCAGCTTGAGGAGCACTAGCGGTGCCTCCTACGAGCAGTACTTC.